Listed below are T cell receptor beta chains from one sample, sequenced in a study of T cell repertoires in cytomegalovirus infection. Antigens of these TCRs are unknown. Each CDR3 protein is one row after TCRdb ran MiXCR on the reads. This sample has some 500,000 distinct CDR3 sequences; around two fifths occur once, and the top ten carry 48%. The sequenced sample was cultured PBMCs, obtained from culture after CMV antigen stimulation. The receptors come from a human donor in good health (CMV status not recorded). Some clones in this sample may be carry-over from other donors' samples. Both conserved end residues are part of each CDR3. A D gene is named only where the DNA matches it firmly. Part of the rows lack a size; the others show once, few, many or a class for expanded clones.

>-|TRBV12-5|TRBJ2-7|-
TGTGCTAGTGGCTGGGACTTCTACGAGCAGTACTTC
CASGWDFYEQYF
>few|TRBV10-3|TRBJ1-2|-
TGTGCCATCAGTGAGCCGGAGACCCGGGTGGAGAATGGCTACACCTTC
CAISEPETRVENGYTF
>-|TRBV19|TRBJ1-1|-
TGTGCCAGTACCCCGCGAGGAGGGGAGGGCACTGAAGCTTTCTTT
CASTPRGGEGTEAFF
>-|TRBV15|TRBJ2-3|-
TGTGCTTCCGGACGGCAAGGCTTAGATACGCAGTATTTT
CASGRQGLDTQYF
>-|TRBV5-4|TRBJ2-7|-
TGTGCCAGCAGCTCCCTTTTGGGGCCAAGTAGCGAGCAGTACTTC
CASSSLLGPSSEQYF
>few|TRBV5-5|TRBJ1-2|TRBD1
TGTGCCAGCAGCCTTTTTGAAGGGGGCTCCTATGGCTACACCTTC
CASSLFEGGSYGYTF
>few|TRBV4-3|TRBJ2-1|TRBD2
TGCGCCAGCAGCCAAGAGTCTTCGCTAGCGGGTTACTACAATGAGCAGTTCTTC
CASSQESSLAGYYNEQFF
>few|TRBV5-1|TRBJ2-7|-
TGCGCCAGCAGCTTGGAGCCCCCCGCTAGCTCCTACGAGCAGTACTTC
CASSLEPPASSYEQYF
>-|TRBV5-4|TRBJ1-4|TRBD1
TGTGCCAGCAGCTCCGGGACAGGGGACCTCAATGAAAAACTGTTTTTT
CASSSGTGDLNEKLFF
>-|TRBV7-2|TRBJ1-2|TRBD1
TGTGCCATGAGAGAAAGACAGGGGGCTATCTATGGCTACACCTTC
CAMRERQGAIYGYTF
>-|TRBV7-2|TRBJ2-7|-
TGTGCCAGCAGCTCCTTGGAGTACCCCTACGAGCAGTACTTC
CASSSLEYPYEQYF
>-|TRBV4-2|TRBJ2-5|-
TGTGCCAGCAGCCAAGATCCAGGGTTCGAGACCCAGTACTTC
CASSQDPGFETQYF
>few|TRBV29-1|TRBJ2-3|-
TGCAGCGTTCGTGTCCAAACAGATACGCAGTATTTT
CSVRVQTDTQYF
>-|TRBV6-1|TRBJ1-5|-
TGTGCCAGCAGTGAAGCGGGGGGAACTGTCCAATCTCAGCCCCAGCATTTT
CASSEAGGTVQSQPQHF
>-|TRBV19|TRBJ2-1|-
TGTGCCAGTAGCCCGGCGATGAATGAGCAGTTCTTC
CASSPAMNEQFF
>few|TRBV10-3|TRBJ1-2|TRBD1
TGTGCCATCTTTCGGGACAGGGGAAACTATGGCTACACCTTC
CAIFRDRGNYGYTF
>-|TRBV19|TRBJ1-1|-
TGTGCCAGTAGTATAGACGTTAGGGGTTTCACAATGAACACTGAAGCTTTCTTT
CASSIDVRGFTMNTEAFF
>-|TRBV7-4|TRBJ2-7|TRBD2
TGTGCCAGCAGTTCTGGGGCGGGGGGGACCGAGCAGTACTTC
CASSSGAGGTEQYF
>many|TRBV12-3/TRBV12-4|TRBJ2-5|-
TGTGCCAGCAGTCATCCCCCGGGACAAGAGACCCAGTACTTC
CASSHPPGQETQYF
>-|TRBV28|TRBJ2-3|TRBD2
TGTGCCAGCAGTGGCGGGACTAGCGGGTACACAGATACGCAGTATTTT
CASSGGTSGYTDTQYF
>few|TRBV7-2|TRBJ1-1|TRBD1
TGTGCCAGCAGCGCAGCAGGGGGCACTGAAGCTTTCTTT
CASSAAGGTEAFF
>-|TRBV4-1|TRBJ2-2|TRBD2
TGCGCCAGCGCGAGCATCGGACTAGCGGTAAACACCGGGGAGCTGTTTTTT
CASASIGLAVNTGELFF
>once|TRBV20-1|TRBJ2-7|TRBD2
TGCAGTGCTAGAGTGCTAGCGGGTTCCTACGAGCAGTACTTC
CSARVLAGSYEQYF
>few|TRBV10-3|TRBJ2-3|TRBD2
TGTGCCATCGGTCCGGGGGGGATCACAGATACGCAGTATTTT
CAIGPGGITDTQYF
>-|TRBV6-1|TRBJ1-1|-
TGTGCCAGCACAGGCGGTAGTGAAGCTTTCTTT
CASTGGSEAFF
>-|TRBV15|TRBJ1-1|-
TGTGCCACCAGCAGAGTAGGGCGCTGGGTTGAAGCTTTCTTT
CATSRVGRWVEAFF
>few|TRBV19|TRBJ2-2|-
TGTGCCAGTAGTATAGTCTACTCCGGGACGGACAAGACCGGGGAGCTGTTTTTT
CASSIVYSGTDKTGELFF
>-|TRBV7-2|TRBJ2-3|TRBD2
TGTGCCAGCAGCCTGCGGGGGGGCTGGGATACGCAGTATTTT
CASSLRGGWDTQYF
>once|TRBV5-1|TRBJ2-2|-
TGCGCCAGCAGCTTGGGCGCAGGGCCCAGCGGGGAGCTGTTTTTT
CASSLGAGPSGELFF
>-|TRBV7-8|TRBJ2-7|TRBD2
TGTGCCAGCAGCTCCACACTACCGGGGGGCTACGAGCAGTACTTC
CASSSTLPGGYEQYF
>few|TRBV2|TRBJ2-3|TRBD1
TGTGCCAGCAGGGGACAGGGCACAGATACGCAGTATTTT
CASRGQGTDTQYF
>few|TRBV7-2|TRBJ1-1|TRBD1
TGTGCCAGCAGCGTCCGGGACAGGGGAACTACTGAAGCTTTCTTT
CASSVRDRGTTEAFF
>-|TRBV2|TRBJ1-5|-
TGTGCCAGCAGTAGGGGCCACGATCAGCCCCAGCATTTT
CASSRGHDQPQHF
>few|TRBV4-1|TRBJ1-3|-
TGCGCCAGCAGCCAAGGTGACCCGCTTTTTGGAAACACCATATATTTT
CASSQGDPLFGNTIYF
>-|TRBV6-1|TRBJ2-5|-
TGTGCCAGCAGTTGGGCCCCTGGGGAGGAGACCCAGTACTTC
CASSWAPGEETQYF